The 31 T cell receptor beta chains listed next were all sequenced from one sample in a study of shared clonotypes between healthy human individuals. The repertoire was sequenced with immunoSEQ multiplex PCR; TCRdb's copy has only in-frame clones and lacks some. The sample has about 2 million clones; around 96% are singletons. Positive CCR7 selection of CD45RO-negative cells yielded the naive CD8 cells, and terminally differentiated effector memory CD45RA+ cells were excluded. What was sequenced was naive CD8+ T cells sorted from blood. The origin of the receptors is a man younger than 30 in good health.

The V and J genes are TRBV14 and TRBJ2-7, with 8 bases lining up with TRBD2. CDR3 length: 15 residues. CDR1 is SGHDN and CDR2 is FVKESK in the germline V gene. Trimming at V came to 4 bases and at J to 12 bases, leaving 17 bases not matched to a gene. In DNA, the CDR3 is TGTGCCAGCAGCCCCTTAGCGGGACATCCCCCTAATTCGTACTTC. Translation: CASSPLAGHPPNSYF.

The chain uses TRBV5-1 and TRBJ2-1; D tentatively fits TRBD1 or TRBD2 (5 bases each). Per germline, CDR1 SGHRS and CDR2 YFSETQ. The CDR3 loop spans 13 amino acids. Trimming removed 0 bases at V and 10 bases at J, with 11 bases between. CDR3 sequence (DNA): TGCGCCAGCAGCTTGGACTGGGGGAACGAGCAGTTCTTC. This encodes CASSLDWGNEQFF.

This clone was detected only once. An end of the junction differs from the germline gene, which may be a read error. V and J are TRBV5-4 and TRBJ1-1; no definite D call. CDR3 length: 12 amino acids. CDR1 SGHNT and CDR2 YYREEE come from the germline V gene (reference sequence). CDR3: CASSLEPATWVF. CDR3 bases: TGTGCCAGCAGCTTGGAGCCTGCGACGTGGGTATTT. Complete variable domain (other parts from reference TRBV5-4 and TRBJ1-1): ETGVTQSPTHLIKTRGQQVTLRCSSQSGHNTVSWYQQALGQGPQFIFQYYREEENGRGNFPPRFSGLQFPNYSSELNVNALELDDSALYLCASSLEPATWVFGQGTRLTVV.

This chain connects TRBV28 to TRBJ2-3; 8 nucleotides align to TRBD2. In germline, CDR1 is MDHEN, CDR2 SYDVKM. CDR3 length: 17 residues. The ends lost 5 bases at V and 0 bases at J; junction bases unmatched: 10. The CDR3 loop is CASSLPLTSGSTDTQYF. The CDR3 DNA reads as TGTGCCAGCAGTCTCCCACTCACTAGCGGCAGCACAGATACGCAGTATTTT.

This clone was seen only once. The chain has TRBV5-6 and TRBJ2-7, with 7 bases fitting TRBD1. Trimming took 3 bases from V and 6 from J; bases not matched to a gene: 15. From germline, CDR1 is SGHDT and CDR2 YYEEEE. The CDR3 consists of 16 residues. The CDR3 nucleotides read TGTGCCAGCAGCTCAAGGACAGGTCCCCTATTAGGCGAGCAGTACTTC. Protein: CASSSRTGPLLGEQYF.

The rearrangement uses TRBV19 and TRBJ1-2; the match to TRBD1 covers 8 bases. The CDR3 sequence is 15 residues long. The trim removed 0 bases at V and 7 bases at J, leaving 7 bases unmatched. Germline CDR1 LNHDA, CDR2 SQIVND (reference sequence). CDR3 DNA: TGTGCCAGTAGTATAGATCTGGAGACAGGGGTTGGCTACACCTTC. Protein: CASSIDLETGVGYTF.

CDR3 residues: CASSHPGTGENEQFF. The DNA of the CDR3 is TGCGCCAGCAGCCATCCTGGGACAGGGGAGAATGAGCAGTTCTTC. The V and J genes are TRBV4-1 and TRBJ2-1; 10 positions match TRBD1. Germline CDR1 MGHRA, CDR2 YSYEKL. V shed 3 bases, J shed 7 bases, and the junction held 6 bases outside the gene matches. The CDR3 spans 15 residues.

V gene TRBV29-1 combines with J gene TRBJ2-2, with a tentative D call TRBD2 (6 bases). The CDR3 runs to 16 residues. V lost 7 bases and J 1 base, leaving 19 bases between the germline ends. Germline CDR1 and CDR2: SQVTM and ANQGSEA. CDR3 bases: TGCAGCGCCCATGGCGGGGTTTTGGGGAACACCGGGGAGCTGTTTTTT. Amino acid sequence: CSAHGGVLGNTGELFF.

The rearrangement uses TRBV7-9 and TRBJ2-3; D gene ambiguous. V lost 4 bases and J lost 4, with 9 bases in between. This CDR3 has 13 residues. CDR1 is SEHNR and CDR2 is FQNEAQ in the germline V gene (reference sequence). The chain's CDR3 is CASSSALADTQYF. DNA of the CDR3: TGTGCCAGCAGCTCCGCCTTGGCAGATACGCAGTATTTT. The full variable domain, in which reference TRBV7-9 and TRBJ2-3 provide the parts outside the CDR3, is DTGVSQNPRHKITKRGQNVTFRCDPISEHNRLYWYRQTLGQGPEFLTYFQNEAQLEKSRLLSDRFSAERPKGSFSTLEIQRTEQGDSAMYLCASSSALADTQYFGPGTRLTVL.

This clone was seen just once. V and J are TRBV7-8 and TRBJ2-1; D is tentatively TRBD1 or TRBD2 (5 bases each). Germline V gives CDR1 SGHVS, CDR2 FQNEAQ. Deletions cut 4 bases from V and 0 bases from J, with 10 bases between. This CDR3 has 15 residues. CDR3 amino acids: CASSWDLHSYNEQFF. As DNA, the CDR3 is TGTGCCAGCAGCTGGGACCTACACTCCTACAATGAGCAGTTCTTC. The whole variable domain, remainder taken from reference TRBV7-8 and TRBJ2-1, is GAGVSQSPRYKVAKRGQDVALRCDPISGHVSLFWYQQALGQGPEFLTYFQNEAQLDKSGLPSDRFFAERPEGSVSTLKIQRTQQEDSAVYLCASSWDLHSYNEQFFGPGTRLTVL.

The chain is built from TRBV27 and TRBJ2-3; TRBD2 aligns across 9 bases. Trimming removed 2 bases from V and 6 bases from J; junction bases left unmatched: 6. CDR1 is MNHEY, CDR2 SMNVEV, per germline (reference sequence). The CDR3 covers 15 residues. DNA of the CDR3: TGTGCCAGCAGTTTAAGTCTAGCGGGGTTTGATACGCAGTATTTT. Translated: CASSLSLAGFDTQYF.

The gene calls are TRBV6-6 and TRBJ2-7; 7 bases agree with TRBD1. CDR1 and CDR2 from the germline V gene are MNHNY and SVGAGI (reference sequence). This CDR3 has 12 amino acids. The ends lost 8 bases at V and 0 bases at J; junction bases unmatched: 1. CDR3 nucleotide sequence: TGTGCCAGCTGGGACAGCTCCTACGAGCAGTACTTC. Encoded protein: CASWDSSYEQYF.

Concerning this clone: Other DNA sequences in the same sample also yield this CDR3. The chain couples TRBV5-4 to TRBJ2-7, with TRBD2 as a possible D gene (6 bases). The germline V gene encodes CDR1 SGHNT and CDR2 YYREEE (reference sequence). The CDR3 consists of 14 residues. V lost 0 bases to trimming and J lost 2 bases, with 9 bases between them. CDR3 DNA: TGTGCCAGCAGCTTGGGGGGAGGTACCTACGAGCAGTACTTC. Translating gives CASSLGGGTYEQYF.

The rearrangement links TRBV5-1 to TRBJ2-5, with a tentative D call TRBD2 (6 bases). V lost 4 bases, J lost 5 bases, and 24 bases lay in between. This CDR3 is 17 amino acids long. Germline lookup yields CDR1 SGHRS and CDR2 YFSETQ. The CDR3 coding sequence is TGCGCCAGCAGCGGAATGGGGGGTTATTATGCGATGGAGACCCAGTACTTC. It yields the protein CASSGMGGYYAMETQYF.

The sample holds one count of this clone. For the CDR3, the DNA is TGCAGCGTTGTACGGGGCGAGAACACTGAAGCTTTCTTT. Protein product: CSVVRGENTEAFF. The V gene is TRBV29-1, the J gene TRBJ1-1, with D perhaps matching TRBD1 (5 bases). The CDR3 runs to 13 residues. The V gene lost 4 bases and the J gene lost 1 base, with 10 bases spanning the gap. CDR1 and CDR2 (germline): SQVTM, ANQGSEA.

The J gene is TRBJ2-1, the V gene TRBV4-1; no definite D call. Trimming cost V 0 bases and J 3 bases, with 12 bases left between them. The CDR3 runs 16 residues. The germline gives CDR1 MGHRA, CDR2 YSYEKL. The CDR3 loop reads CASSQDWPPFYNEQFF. The CDR3 nucleotides read TGCGCCAGCAGCCAAGATTGGCCCCCGTTCTACAATGAGCAGTTCTTC.

Concerning this clone: Other DNA variants within this sample encode the same CDR3. The chain combines TRBV6-5 with TRBJ1-5, with no clear D. The CDR3 has 13 amino acids. V gave up 2 bases and J gave up 7 bases, with 9 bases separating them. Germline V gene lookup returns CDR1 MNHEY and CDR2 SVGAGI. This CDR3 reads CASSYGVNQPQHF. CDR3 in DNA: TGTGCCAGCAGTTACGGTGTAAACCAGCCCCAGCATTTT.

In nucleotides, the CDR3 is TGCGCCAGCAGCCAAGCCTTTCCTGGAGAGGGTCTGGATGAAAAACTGTTTTTT. It encodes CASSQAFPGEGLDEKLFF. This sequence joins TRBV4-1 and TRBJ1-4; D uncertain. V was trimmed by 1 base and J by 6 bases, leaving 21 bases between them. CDR3 length: 18 residues. Germline values: CDR1 MGHRA, CDR2 YSYEKL.

Notes on this clone: Other DNA sequences in this specimen translate into the identical CDR3. The chain couples TRBV5-1 to TRBJ1-3; 7 nucleotides align to TRBD1. The CDR3 covers 15 residues. V shed 3 bases, J shed 0 bases, and the junction held 3 bases outside the gene matches. The V gene's germline CDR1 is SGHRS and CDR2 YFSETQ. The DNA of the CDR3 is TGCGCCAGCAGCTGGGACAGCCGCTCTGGAAACACCATATATTTT. This encodes CASSWDSRSGNTIYF.

The gene calls are TRBV6-5 and TRBJ2-7; D unclear. This CDR3 has 13 amino acids. Germline V gene data show CDR1 as MNHEY and CDR2 as SVGAGI. V lost 2 bases and J lost 6, with 11 bases in between. The DNA for the CDR3 is TGTGCCAGCAGTTACATGAATGGGGTCGAGCAGTACTTC. Protein product: CASSYMNGVEQYF.

The chain is built from TRBV19 and TRBJ2-7; D possibly corresponds to TRBD1 (5 bases). CDR3 length: 13 amino acids. V was trimmed by 9 bases and J by 3 bases, leaving 15 bases between them. Germline loops: CDR1 LNHDA, CDR2 SQIVND (reference sequence). The CDR3 DNA sequence: TGTGCCAGCCTGGGGCAGCCCGACTACGAGCAGTACTTC. Its translation is CASLGQPDYEQYF.

This chain uses TRBV4-1 with TRBJ1-1, with D tentatively TRBD1 (6 bases). Germline V lookup: CDR1 MGHRA, CDR2 YSYEKL. V was clipped by 0 bases and J by 4 bases, with 12 bases between them. The CDR3 contains 15 residues. The CDR3 spells CASSQDPGASTEAFF. The CDR3, as DNA: TGCGCCAGCAGCCAAGACCCGGGGGCGAGCACTGAAGCTTTCTTT.

V gene TRBV5-1 combines with J gene TRBJ2-1; D might be TRBD1 (6 bases). Germline lookup yields CDR1 SGHRS and CDR2 YFSETQ. The V and J ends lost 4 bases and 2 bases respectively, with 19 bases between them. The CDR3 extends over 17 amino acids. In nucleotides, the CDR3 is TGCGCCAGCAGCCCTAGAAACCCAGGGGAACCCTACAATGAGCAGTTCTTC. Protein sequence: CASSPRNPGEPYNEQFF.

The chain joins TRBV5-4 to TRBJ1-3, with TRBD1 identical over 7 bases. Germline V CDR1 and CDR2: SGHNT, YYREEE (reference sequence). With V trimmed by 4 bases and J by 2 bases, 3 bases remained unmatched. The length of the CDR3 is 14 residues. The CDR3, as DNA: TGTGCCAGCAGCCCTGGACAGGCTGGAAACACCATATATTTT. Its translation is CASSPGQAGNTIYF.

To note about this clone: The sample carries other DNA sequences with the same CDR3. The V and J genes are TRBV30 and TRBJ2-2; no firm D call. Trimming pared 0 bases from V and 6 bases from J, leaving 5 bases between. This CDR3 contains 12 residues. Germline V gives CDR1 GTSNPN, CDR2 SVGIG (reference sequence). This CDR3 reads CAWSVQAGELFF. The CDR3 nucleotides read TGTGCCTGGAGTGTACAAGCCGGGGAGCTGTTTTTT.

The CDR3: CASSQTGGPVGTGELFF. The CDR3 DNA is TGTGCCAGCAGCCAAACAGGGGGCCCTGTCGGAACCGGGGAGCTGTTTTTT. V is TRBV7-9 and J is TRBJ2-2; 9 bases match TRBD1. Germline V gene lookup returns CDR1 SEHNR and CDR2 FQNEAQ (reference sequence). V shed 5 bases, J shed 5 bases, and the junction held 12 bases outside the gene matches. This CDR3 has 17 amino acids.

Points on this clone: Other DNA sequences within the sample encode an identical CDR3. The V call is TRBV4-3, the J call TRBJ2-7, with D perhaps matching TRBD1 (6 bases). This CDR3 has 14 amino acids. Germline CDR1 is LGHNA and CDR2 is YSLEER. V dropped 0 bases and J dropped 3 bases, with 9 bases sitting between them. Here the CDR3 DNA reads TGCGCCAGCAGCCAAGATACAGGGAGCTACGAGCAGTACTTC. This gives the protein CASSQDTGSYEQYF.

The J gene is TRBJ2-3, the V gene TRBV9; 10 bases agree with TRBD1. With V trimmed by 6 bases and J by 2 bases, 12 bases remained unmatched. The CDR3 totals 17 residues. Germline assignment: CDR1 SGDLS and CDR2 YYNGEE. In DNA, the CDR3 is TGTGCCAGCAACCAACCCCCCGGGACAGGGGACACAGATACGCAGTATTTT. Its protein is CASNQPPGTGDTDTQYF.

The chain has TRBV9 and TRBJ2-3; TRBD2 matches at 9 bases. Germline CDR1 is SGDLS and CDR2 is YYNGEE. Trimming took 4 bases from V and 6 from J; bases not matched to a gene: 9. The CDR3 is 15 amino acids. CDR3 DNA sequence: TGTGCCAGCAGCCTACTCGCGGGGGGGCGGGATACGCAGTATTTT. The encoded protein is CASSLLAGGRDTQYF.

Concerning this clone itself: Additional DNA sequences in this sample encode the identical CDR3. V gene TRBV5-1 combines with J gene TRBJ1-1, with unresolved D. The CDR3 extends over 13 amino acids. The V gene lost 0 bases and the J gene lost 1 base, with 4 bases spanning the gap. Germline assignment: CDR1 SGHRS and CDR2 YFSETQ. The chain's CDR3 is CASSLVANTEAFF. CDR3 DNA: TGCGCCAGCAGCTTGGTAGCGAACACTGAAGCTTTCTTT.

The chain employs TRBV4-1 and TRBJ2-7; D gene unclear. The length of the CDR3 is 13 residues. The V end was cut by 0 bases, the J end by 5 bases, with 8 bases between. Germline V gives CDR1 MGHRA, CDR2 YSYEKL. The CDR3 is CASSQDSLDEQYF. In DNA, the CDR3 is TGCGCCAGCAGCCAAGACAGTTTGGACGAGCAGTACTTC.